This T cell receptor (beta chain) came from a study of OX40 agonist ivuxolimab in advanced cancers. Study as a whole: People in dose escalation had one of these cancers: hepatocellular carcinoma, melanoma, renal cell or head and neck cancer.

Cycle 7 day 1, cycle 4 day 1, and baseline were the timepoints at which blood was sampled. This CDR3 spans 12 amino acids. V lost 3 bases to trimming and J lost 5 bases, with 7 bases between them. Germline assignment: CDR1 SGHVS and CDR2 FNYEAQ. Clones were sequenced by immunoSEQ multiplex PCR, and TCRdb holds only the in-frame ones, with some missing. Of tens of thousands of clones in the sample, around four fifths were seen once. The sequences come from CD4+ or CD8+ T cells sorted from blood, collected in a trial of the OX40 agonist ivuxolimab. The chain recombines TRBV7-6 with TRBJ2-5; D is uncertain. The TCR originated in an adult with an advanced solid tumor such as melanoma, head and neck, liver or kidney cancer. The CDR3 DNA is TGTGCCAGCAGCTTTCTCGGGGAGACCCAGTACTTC. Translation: CASSFLGETQYF. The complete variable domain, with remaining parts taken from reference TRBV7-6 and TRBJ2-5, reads GAGVSQSPRYKVTKRGQDVALRCDPISGHVSLYWYRQALGQGPEFLTYFNYEAQQDKSGLPNDRFSAERPEGSISTLTIQRTEQRDSAMYRCASSFLGETQYFGPGTRLLVL.